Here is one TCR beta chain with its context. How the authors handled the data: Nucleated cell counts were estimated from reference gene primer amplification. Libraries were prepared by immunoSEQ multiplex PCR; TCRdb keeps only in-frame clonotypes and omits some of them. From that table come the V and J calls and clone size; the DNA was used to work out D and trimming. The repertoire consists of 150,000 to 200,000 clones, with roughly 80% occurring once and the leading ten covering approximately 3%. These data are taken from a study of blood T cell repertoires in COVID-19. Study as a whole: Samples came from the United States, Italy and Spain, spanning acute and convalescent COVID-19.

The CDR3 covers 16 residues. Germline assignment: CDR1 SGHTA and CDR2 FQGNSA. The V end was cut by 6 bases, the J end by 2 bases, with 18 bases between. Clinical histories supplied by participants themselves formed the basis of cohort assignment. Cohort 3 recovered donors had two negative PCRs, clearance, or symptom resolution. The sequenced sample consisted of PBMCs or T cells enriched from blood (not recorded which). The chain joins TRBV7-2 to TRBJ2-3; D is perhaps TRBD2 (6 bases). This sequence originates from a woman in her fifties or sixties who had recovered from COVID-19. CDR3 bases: TGTGCCAGCAGTATTGCCGGGACGCGGGACACAGATACGCAGTATTTT. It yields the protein CASSIAGTRDTDTQYF. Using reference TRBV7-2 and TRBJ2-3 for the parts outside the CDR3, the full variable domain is GAGVSQSPSNKVTEKGKDVELRCDPISGHTALYWYRQSLGQGLEFLIYFQGNSAPDKSGLPSDRFSAERTGGSVSTLTIQRTQQEDSAVYLCASSIAGTRDTDTQYFGPGTRLTVL.